The 21 T cell receptor beta chains presented below share a single source sample, sequenced in a study of blood T cell repertoires in COVID-19. Profiled with immunoSEQ multiplex PCR; TCRdb holds only in-frame clones, not every one. The repertoire consists of 25,000 to 35,000 clones, with approximately 91% occurring once and the leading ten covering approximately 9.8%. The source material was peripheral blood. These receptors originate from a human donor with active COVID-19. The donor label of this sample is uncertain.

This chain uses TRBV24-1 with TRBJ2-1; TRBD2 aligns across 10 bases. This CDR3 spans 18 amino acids. From germline, CDR1 is KGHDR and CDR2 SFDVKD. V shed 0 bases and J 5 bases; nucleotides not matched to a gene: 9. CDR3 region: CATSDLQGVAGGNNEQFF. In DNA, the CDR3 is TGTGCCACCAGTGATTTGCAGGGGGTAGCGGGAGGCAACAATGAGCAGTTCTTC.

The CDR3 loop is CASSQEARTKNIQYF. The DNA for the CDR3 is TGCGCCAGCAGCCAAGAGGCAAGAACCAAAAACATTCAGTACTTC. The chain carries TRBV4-3 and TRBJ2-4; D is unclear. This CDR3 comprises 15 residues. Trimming took 0 bases from V and 2 from J, leaving 8 bases between them. The germline gives CDR1 LGHNA, CDR2 YSLEER.

The V call is TRBV27, the J call TRBJ1-2, with 9 bases lining up with TRBD1. The CDR3 length is 13 residues. Per the germline V gene, CDR1 is MNHEY and CDR2 is SMNVEV (reference sequence). V trimming: 7 bases; J trimming: 4 bases; junction bases outside the gene matches: 4. The chain's CDR3 is CASTKQGAYGYTF. The DNA for the CDR3 is TGTGCCAGCACCAAACAGGGGGCCTATGGCTACACCTTC.

The chain links TRBV27 to TRBJ2-7; a weak D match, TRBD1 (5 bases). The CDR3 covers 16 residues. The V end lost 5 bases, the J end lost 3 bases, and 20 bases lay between the germline ends. Germline CDR1 reads MNHEY; CDR2 reads SMNVEV (reference sequence). CDR3 nucleotide sequence: TGTGCCAGCAGTCCCCACTTAACCAGGGCCAGCTACGAGCAGTACTTC. Amino acids: CASSPHLTRASYEQYF.

V and J are TRBV5-1 and TRBJ2-5; D is unclear. The V end was cut by 0 bases, the J end by 3 bases, with 3 bases between. The CDR3 spans 12 residues. The V gene's germline CDR1 is SGHRS and CDR2 YFSETQ. CDR3 protein: CASSLVKETQYF. For the CDR3, the DNA is TGCGCCAGCAGCTTGGTAAAAGAGACCCAGTACTTC. The variable domain in full, completed from reference TRBV5-1 and TRBJ2-5, reads KAGVTQTPRYLIKTRGQQVTLSCSPISGHRSVSWYQQTPGQGLQFLFEYFSETQRNKGNFPGRFSGRQFSNSRSEMNVSTLELGDSALYLCASSLVKETQYFGPGTRLLVL.

The chain uses TRBV4-1 and TRBJ2-3; 10 nucleotides match TRBD2. The CDR3 is made up of 17 amino acids. With V trimmed by 2 bases and J by 1 base, 6 bases remained unmatched. Looked up from germline, CDR1 is MGHRA and CDR2 is YSYEKL. The CDR3 region is CASSQWTGTSGTDTQYF. The CDR3, as DNA: TGCGCCAGCAGCCAATGGACCGGGACTAGCGGCACAGATACGCAGTATTTT.

The J gene is TRBJ1-5, the V gene TRBV7-9, with TRBD1 identical over 7 bases. The ends lost 5 bases at V and 5 bases at J; junction bases unmatched: 15. The CDR3 length is 17 residues. The germline V gene encodes CDR1 SEHNR and CDR2 FQNEAQ (reference sequence). The CDR3 protein is CASSPPPRQGLDQPQHF. CDR3 coding DNA: TGTGCCAGCAGCCCACCCCCACGACAGGGATTGGATCAGCCCCAGCATTTT.

The V gene is TRBV6-5, the J gene TRBJ2-6; 8 nucleotides match TRBD2. This CDR3 comprises 16 residues. The J segment lost 4 bases and the V segment lost 2 bases, leaving 4 bases of the junction unmatched. The germline CDR1 and CDR2 sequences are MNHEY and SVGAGI. The CDR3 nucleotides are TGTGCCAGCAGTTACCTCGGGAGGGCCGGGGCCAACGTCCTGACTTTC. This gives the protein CASSYLGRAGANVLTF.

The rearrangement links TRBV11-2 to TRBJ2-7; D is undetermined. The V and J ends lost 0 bases and 9 bases respectively, with 6 bases between them. The CDR3 consists of 11 residues. The germline CDR1 and CDR2 sequences are SGHAT and FQNNGV. The CDR3 nucleotides are TGTGCCAGCAGCTTAGACTCTAGGCAGTACTTC. Translated: CASSLDSRQYF.

The rearrangement uses TRBV9 and TRBJ2-3, with D possibly TRBD2 on 6 matching bases. The germline V gene encodes CDR1 SGDLS and CDR2 YYNGEE. The length of the CDR3 is 15 residues. Trimming shortened V by 2 bases and J by 6 bases, and 16 bases separated the two germline ends. The CDR3 loop is CASSVGLAGSDTQYF. The CDR3 DNA follows: TGTGCCAGCAGCGTGGGACTGGCAGGGTCGGATACGCAGTATTTT.

The chain couples TRBV9 to TRBJ2-1; weak D call: TRBD2 (6 bases). V was trimmed by 0 bases and J by 5 bases, leaving 12 bases between them. The CDR3 totals 15 residues. Germline V CDR1 and CDR2: SGDLS, YYNGEE. CDR3 region: CASSVVGGVHNEQFF. In DNA, the CDR3 is TGTGCCAGCAGCGTAGTTGGCGGGGTGCACAATGAGCAGTTCTTC.

V gene TRBV18 combines with J gene TRBJ2-4; 8 bases fit TRBD1. The CDR3 consists of 15 residues. V gave up 5 bases and J gave up 1 base; unmatched junction bases: 4. Germline lookup yields CDR1 KGHSH and CDR2 LQKENI. For the CDR3, the DNA is TGTGCCAGCTCAGAGAGACAGGGGGCCAAAAACATTCAGTACTTC. This codes for CASSERQGAKNIQYF.

This clone was counted once. V and J are TRBV5-4 and TRBJ2-1; 10 bases align to TRBD1. The V gene end was trimmed by 4 bases and the J gene end by 1 base; junction bases not matched to a gene: 5. This CDR3 is 16 amino acids long. The germline V gene encodes CDR1 SGHNT and CDR2 YYREEE (reference sequence). The CDR3 region has the DNA TGTGCCAGCAGCCCCCGGGACAGGGGTTCCTACAATGAGCAGTTCTTC. Protein product: CASSPRDRGSYNEQFF.

This clone showed up just a few times. The rearrangement links TRBV5-1 to TRBJ2-7, with 7 bases identical to TRBD1. Looked up from germline, CDR1 is SGHRS and CDR2 is YFSETQ. The CDR3 totals 13 residues. J gave up 2 bases and V 6 bases, and 5 bases lay outside the gene matches. The CDR3 spells CASTDGQAYEQYF. The CDR3 DNA reads TGCGCCAGCACCGATGGACAGGCCTACGAGCAGTACTTC.

The rearrangement joins TRBV18 to TRBJ1-1; D is perhaps TRBD1 (5 bases). Germline V gene data show CDR1 as KGHSH and CDR2 as LQKENI. There are 14 residues in the CDR3. Trimming pared 4 bases from V and 1 base from J, leaving 10 bases between. The CDR3 nucleotides read TGTGCCAGCTCACTACAGGAACAGAACACTGAAGCTTTCTTT. This codes for CASSLQEQNTEAFF.

V and J are TRBV4-1 and TRBJ2-1; D is possibly TRBD2 (5 bases). This CDR3 region has 17 residues. CDR1 and CDR2 from the germline V gene are MGHRA and YSYEKL. Trimming took off 2 bases at V and 4 bases at J, with 18 bases between the two ends. The CDR3 region is CASSQKTVGESYNEQFF. The CDR3 region has the DNA TGCGCCAGCAGCCAAAAGACGGTGGGAGAGAGTTACAATGAGCAGTTCTTC.

This clone occurred a few times. The chain joins TRBV18 to TRBJ1-5; TRBD1 aligns across 7 bases. The V segment lost 6 bases and the J segment 2 bases; nucleotides outside the gene matches: 4. The V gene's germline CDR1 is KGHSH and CDR2 LQKENI. The CDR3 runs to 14 residues. The CDR3 DNA reads as TGTGCCAGCTCCCGAGGACAGGGCAATCAGCCCCAGCATTTT. It encodes CASSRGQGNQPQHF.

This clone was found once. This chain joins TRBV27 and TRBJ2-5, with 7 positions matching TRBD2. Germline V gene lookup returns CDR1 MNHEY and CDR2 SMNVEV (reference sequence). This CDR3 contains 12 residues. With 10 bases clipped from V and 6 bases from J, the junction kept 8 bases outside the gene matches. Written as DNA, the CDR3 is TGTGCCACCCGGACTAGAGGTCAGACCCAGTACTTC. It encodes CATRTRGQTQYF.

This clone showed up just once. The V and J genes are TRBV2 and TRBJ2-5; D may be TRBD1 (6 bases). The V gene's germline CDR1 is SNHLY and CDR2 FYNNEI. This CDR3 has 13 amino acids. V was pared by 7 bases and J by 5 bases, with 14 bases between. CDR3 sequence (DNA): TGTGCCAGCACAGGACAGCCGAGGGAGACCCAGTACTTC. Residues: CASTGQPRETQYF.

The J gene is TRBJ1-1, the V gene TRBV9, with D tentatively TRBD1 (5 bases). V lost 4 bases to trimming and J lost 2 bases, with 12 bases between them. The CDR3 loop spans 14 amino acids. Germline V gives CDR1 SGDLS, CDR2 YYNGEE. CDR3: CASSLSRDNTEAFF. The CDR3 DNA is TGTGCCAGCAGCCTCAGCAGGGATAACACTGAAGCTTTCTTT.

The rearrangement joins TRBV30 to TRBJ1-1, with no clear D. Germline V gene data show CDR1 as GTSNPN and CDR2 as SVGIG (reference sequence). This CDR3 is 13 amino acids long. The germline V and J ends were trimmed by 3 bases and 2 bases, with 10 bases remaining between them. The CDR3 protein is CAWSETKNTEAFF. As DNA, the CDR3 is TGTGCCTGGAGCGAGACAAAAAACACTGAAGCTTTCTTT.